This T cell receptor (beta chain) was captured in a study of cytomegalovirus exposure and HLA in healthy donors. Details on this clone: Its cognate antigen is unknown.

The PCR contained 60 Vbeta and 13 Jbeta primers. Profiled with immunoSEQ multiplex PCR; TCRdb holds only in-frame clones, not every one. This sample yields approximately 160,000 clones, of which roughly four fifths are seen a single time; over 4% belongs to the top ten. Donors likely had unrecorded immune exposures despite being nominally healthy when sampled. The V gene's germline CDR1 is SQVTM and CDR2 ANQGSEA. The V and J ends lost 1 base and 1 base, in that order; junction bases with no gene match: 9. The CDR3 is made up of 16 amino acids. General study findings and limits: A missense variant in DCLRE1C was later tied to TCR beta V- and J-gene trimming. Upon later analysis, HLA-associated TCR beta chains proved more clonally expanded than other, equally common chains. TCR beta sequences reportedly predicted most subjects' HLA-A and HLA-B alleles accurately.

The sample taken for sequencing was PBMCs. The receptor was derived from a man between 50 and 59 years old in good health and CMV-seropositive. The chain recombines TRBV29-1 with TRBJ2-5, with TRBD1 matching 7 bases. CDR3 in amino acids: CSVEGMGQSIQETQYF. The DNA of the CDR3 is TGCAGCGTTGAAGGCATGGGACAGAGTATCCAAGAGACCCAGTACTTC.